The 26 T cell receptor beta chains in this list originate from one sample, sequenced in a study of blood T cell repertoires in COVID-19. Profiling relied on immunoSEQ multiplex PCR, and the TCRdb table lists in-frame clones only, not all of them. This table holds under 450,000 clones, 80% to 90% found once. The source material was PBMCs or T cells enriched from blood (not recorded which). These receptor sequences come from a young man who had recovered from COVID-19.

The J gene is TRBJ2-1, the V gene TRBV3-1 (or the pseudogene TRBV3-2), with 7 nucleotides matching TRBD1. CDR1 is LGHDT, CDR2 YNNKEL, per germline (reference sequence). The CDR3 spans 15 residues. V trimming: 1 base; J trimming: 3 bases; junction bases outside the gene matches: 3. CDR3 residues: CASSQGDRVYNEQFF. CDR3 coding DNA: TGTGCCAGCAGCCAAGGTGACAGGGTCTACAATGAGCAGTTCTTC.

V gene TRBV3-1 (or the pseudogene TRBV3-2) combines with J gene TRBJ1-1, with D perhaps TRBD1 (6 bases). In germline, CDR1 is LGHDT, CDR2 YNNKEL (reference sequence). The CDR3 spans 12 residues. V shed 3 bases and J shed 8 bases, with 10 bases lying between them. CDR3 bases: TGTGCCAGCAGCCAGTCGACAGGCGAAGCTTTCTTT. Translating it yields CASSQSTGEAFF.

This clone was seen only once. The chain recombines TRBV6-5 with TRBJ2-3; 13 bases line up with TRBD2. V lost 10 bases to trimming and J lost 4 bases; unmatched junction nucleotides: 8. The CDR3 covers 15 residues. In germline, CDR1 is MNHEY, CDR2 SVGAGI. CDR3 loop: CATQPTSGGADTQYF. The CDR3 DNA sequence: TGTGCCACTCAACCTACTAGCGGGGGGGCAGATACGCAGTATTTT.

J is TRBJ1-1 and V is TRBV7-2; 8 nucleotides match TRBD1. This CDR3 contains 14 residues. V was clipped by 5 bases and J by 5 bases; unmatched bases: 7. Germline values: CDR1 SGHTA, CDR2 FQGNSA. The CDR3 DNA follows: TGTGCCAGCAGCATAGGCCAGGGGGCGACTGAAGCTTTCTTT. Protein sequence: CASSIGQGATEAFF.

The CDR3, as DNA: TGTGCCAGCAGCGCGCGCTCAGGGAACACTGAAGCTTTCTTT. Its translation is CASSARSGNTEAFF. This sequence joins TRBV9 and TRBJ1-1; no clear D. The CDR3 spans 14 residues. The ends were cut back, 3 bases at V and 1 base at J, with 10 bases in the middle. Per the germline V gene, CDR1 is SGDLS and CDR2 is YYNGEE.

This chain uses TRBV4-2 with TRBJ2-2; 8 bases are a match to TRBD2. Germline values: CDR1 LGHNA, CDR2 YNFKEQ. Trimming took 4 bases from V and 10 from J; bases not matched to a gene: 20. The CDR3 is 18 residues long. The CDR3 is CASSPTPSGGAFVQELFF. The CDR3 DNA sequence: TGTGCCAGCAGCCCAACTCCGTCCGGGGGGGCCTTCGTACAGGAGCTGTTTTTT.

V and J are TRBV7-9 and TRBJ1-2, with D possibly being TRBD1 (6 bases). The CDR3 runs 14 residues. Trimming shortened V by 1 base and J by 3 bases, and 9 bases separated the two germline ends. In germline, CDR1 is SEHNR, CDR2 FQNEAQ (reference sequence). The CDR3: CASSLGEGDYGYTF. The CDR3 DNA follows: TGTGCCAGCAGCTTAGGGGAGGGGGACTATGGCTACACCTTC.

A remark on this clone: One junction end does not reproduce the germline sequence, and a read error may be involved. The rearrangement uses TRBV7-2 and TRBJ1-6; no definite D call. Germline V lookup: CDR1 SGHTA, CDR2 FQGNSA. This CDR3 is 15 amino acids long. The CDR3 is CASSSPPGYTSPLHF. The CDR3 region has the DNA TGTGCCAGCAGCTCCCCTCCGGGATATACTTCACCCCTCCACTTT.

CDR3 sequence: CASSLDPGAKNIQYF. In nucleotides, the CDR3 is TGCGCCAGCAGCTTGGATCCGGGGGCCAAAAACATTCAGTACTTC. This chain connects TRBV5-1 to TRBJ2-4; perhaps TRBD2 as D (5 bases). Germline V gene data show CDR1 as SGHRS and CDR2 as YFSETQ. The CDR3 is made up of 15 amino acids. V was trimmed by 0 bases and J by 1 base, leaving 8 bases between them.

The chain combines TRBV19 with TRBJ1-4; 11 bases are shared with TRBD1. The trim removed 5 bases at V and 7 bases at J, leaving 6 bases unmatched. The length of the CDR3 is 15 residues. From germline, CDR1 is LNHDA and CDR2 SQIVND (reference sequence). CDR3 protein: CASSFSGTGGEKLFF. DNA for the CDR3: TGTGCCAGTAGTTTCTCCGGGACAGGGGGTGAAAAACTGTTTTTT.

The gene calls are TRBV5-1 and TRBJ1-1; no clear D gene. The CDR3 totals 16 residues. V gave up 3 bases and J gave up 0 bases, with 15 bases separating them. Germline V gene data show CDR1 as SGHRS and CDR2 as YFSETQ. The CDR3 loop is CASSSSQAGMNTEAFF. The CDR3 DNA sequence: TGCGCCAGCAGCTCATCCCAGGCGGGTATGAACACTGAAGCTTTCTTT.

V usage is TRBV24-1 and J usage is TRBJ2-7; possible D gene TRBD2, 5 bases. Trimming stripped 2 bases from V and 4 bases from J, with 14 bases between. Germline V gene sequence: CDR1 KGHDR, CDR2 SFDVKD. The CDR3 consists of 15 residues. DNA of the CDR3: TGTGCCACCAGTGATTCAAGGCCACCGGGGTACGAGCAGTACTTC. Translated, it gives CATSDSRPPGYEQYF.

This clone was counted only a few times. The chain links TRBV5-1 to TRBJ1-1; maybe TRBD1 (5 bases). The CDR3 spans 17 residues. CDR1 and CDR2 (germline): SGHRS, YFSETQ. V gave up 1 base and J gave up 0 bases, with 16 bases separating them. CDR3 loop: CASSLKDVRDLNTEAFF. The CDR3 nucleotides read TGCGCCAGCAGCTTGAAGGACGTGAGGGACTTGAACACTGAAGCTTTCTTT.

The chain uses TRBV3-1 (or the pseudogene TRBV3-2) and TRBJ1-5; 8 bases map to TRBD1. This CDR3 is 16 amino acids long. Germline V CDR1 and CDR2: LGHDT, YNNKEL (reference sequence). Unmatched junction bases numbered 9, after V lost 1 base and J lost 7 bases. CDR3 amino acids: CASSQGTGSRQQPQHF. CDR3 nucleotides: TGTGCCAGCAGCCAAGGGACAGGGAGTAGGCAACAGCCCCAGCATTTT.

The chain has TRBV7-8 and TRBJ1-6, with D perhaps matching TRBD1 (5 bases). The CDR3 has 17 residues. Germline V gene sequence: CDR1 SGHVS, CDR2 FQNEAQ. V was trimmed by 4 bases and J by 7 bases, leaving 20 bases between them. The DNA of the CDR3 is TGTGCCAGCAGCTCCGACCCGTGGGGCAAGTTGAATTCACCCCTCCACTTT. Translating gives CASSSDPWGKLNSPLHF.

The rearrangement uses TRBV9 and TRBJ1-1; 9 bases match TRBD1. In germline, CDR1 is SGDLS, CDR2 YYNGEE. V lost 6 bases to trimming and J lost 8 bases; unmatched junction nucleotides: 8. This CDR3 is built from 13 residues. CDR3 in amino acids: CASKRGTGSEAFF. The CDR3 nucleotides are TGTGCCAGCAAACGCGGGACAGGGAGCGAAGCTTTCTTT. The whole variable domain, filled in from reference TRBV9 and TRBJ1-1, reads DSGVTQTPKHLITATGQRVTLRCSPRSGDLSVYWYQQSLDQGLQFLIQYYNGEERAKGNILERFSAQQFPDLHSELNLSSLELGDSALYFCASKRGTGSEAFFGQGTRLTVV.

The V and J genes are TRBV7-9 and TRBJ1-2, with TRBD1 matching 7 bases. CDR3 length: 14 amino acids. Germline lookup yields CDR1 SEHNR and CDR2 FQNEAQ (reference sequence). V lost 6 bases, J lost 3 bases, and 7 bases stayed unmatched. CDR3 nucleotides: TGTGCCAGCAGACCCGGGACAGAGGACTATGGCTACACCTTC. It translates to CASRPGTEDYGYTF.

This rearrangement joins TRBV3-1 (or the pseudogene TRBV3-2) to TRBJ2-3, with D maybe TRBD1 (6 bases). CDR1 and CDR2 (germline): LGHDT, YNNKEL (reference sequence). CDR3 size: 12 residues. V shed 3 bases and J shed 7 bases, with 8 bases lying between them. CDR3 in amino acids: CASSQTGYTQYF. The CDR3 nucleotides are TGTGCCAGCAGCCAGACAGGTTATACGCAGTATTTT.

The gene calls are TRBV10-2 and TRBJ2-1; the D gene is possibly TRBD2 (6 bases). This CDR3 comprises 16 residues. The germline V gene has CDR1 WSHSY and CDR2 SAAADI. With 0 bases removed from V and 10 bases from J, the gap between germline ends came to 19 bases. This chain's CDR3 is CASSESRLATQGEQFF. DNA for the CDR3: TGCGCCAGCAGTGAGTCGCGGCTAGCGACCCAAGGGGAGCAGTTCTTC.

This chain uses TRBV7-9 with TRBJ1-3; the D is unclear. Trimming pared 3 bases from V and 0 bases from J, leaving 3 bases between. Germline lookup yields CDR1 SEHNR and CDR2 FQNEAQ (reference sequence). The CDR3 is 13 amino acids. The CDR3 reads CASSFHSGNTIYF. The CDR3 coding sequence is TGTGCCAGCAGCTTTCACTCTGGAAACACCATATATTTT.

In the case of this clone: One end of the junction does not line up with germline, which may come from a read error. This chain uses TRBV29-1 with TRBJ1-2, with a weak D call TRBD1 (6 bases). Germline values: CDR1 SQVTM, CDR2 ANQGSEA. There are 13 residues in the CDR3. CDR3 loop: CSVEGQSNYGYTF. The CDR3, as DNA: TGCAGCGTCGAAGGACAGTCTAACTATGGCTACACCTTC.

V gene TRBV19 combines with J gene TRBJ1-5, with 7 bases fitting TRBD1. Germline CDR1 and CDR2: LNHDA and SQIVND (reference sequence). The CDR3 has 13 amino acids. V gave up 0 bases and J gave up 9 bases; unmatched junction bases: 2. The CDR3 region has the DNA TGTGCCAGTAGTATAGATCCAGGGGGGCCCCAGCATTTT. This gives the protein CASSIDPGGPQHF.

The chain combines TRBV20-1 with TRBJ2-3; no definite D call. Germline CDR1 reads DFQATT; CDR2 reads SNEGSKA (reference sequence). V was pared by 4 bases and J by 2 bases, with 4 bases between. This CDR3 has 11 amino acids. CDR3 coding DNA: TGCAGTGCTACTGTCACAGATACGCAGTATTTT. As protein: CSATVTDTQYF.

The V gene is TRBV12-3 or TRBV12-4, the J gene TRBJ1-2, with D uncertain. Trimming removed 7 bases from V and 6 bases from J, with 12 bases in between. This CDR3 comprises 12 residues. CDR3 sequence reads: CASKEGRDGYTF. CDR3 coding DNA: TGTGCCAGCAAGGAGGGTCGGGATGGCTACACCTTC.

V and J are TRBV5-1 and TRBJ2-7; D is unclear. The germline V gene has CDR1 SGHRS and CDR2 YFSETQ. The CDR3 is made up of 13 amino acids. V gave up 4 bases and J gave up 5 bases, with 13 bases separating them. The CDR3 nucleotides read TGCGCCAGCAGCCGAAACGGTTTTAACGAGCAGTACTTC. Residues: CASSRNGFNEQYF. Combining the CDR3 with reference TRBV5-1 and TRBJ2-7 gives the whole variable domain KAGVTQTPRYLIKTRGQQVTLSCSPISGHRSVSWYQQTPGQGLQFLFEYFSETQRNKGNFPGRFSGRQFSNSRSEMNVSTLELGDSALYLCASSRNGFNEQYFGPGTRLTVT.

In regard to this clone: The junction shows a germline mismatch at one end, possibly a read error. The rearrangement joins TRBV7-6 to TRBJ2-2, with D perhaps TRBD1 (5 bases). The germline CDR1 and CDR2 sequences are SGHVS and FNYEAQ. This CDR3 region has 15 residues. In nucleotides, the CDR3 is TGTGCCGGCAGCTTAGCCTCGGAAGGGGTCGGGGAGCTGTTTTTT. Translated, it gives CAGSLASEGVGELFF.